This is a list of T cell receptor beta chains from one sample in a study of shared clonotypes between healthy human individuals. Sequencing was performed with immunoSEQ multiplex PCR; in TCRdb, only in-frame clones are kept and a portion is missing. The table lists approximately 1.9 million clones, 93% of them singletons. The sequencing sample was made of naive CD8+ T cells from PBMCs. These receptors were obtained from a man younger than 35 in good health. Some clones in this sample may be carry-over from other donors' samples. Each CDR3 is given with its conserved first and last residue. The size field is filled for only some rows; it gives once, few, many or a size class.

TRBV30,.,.,CAWSVQDREYYEQYF
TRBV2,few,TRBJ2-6,CASRVPWANVLTF
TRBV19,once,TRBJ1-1,CASSIMDGNTEAFF
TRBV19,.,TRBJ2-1,CAGRGTGNEQFF
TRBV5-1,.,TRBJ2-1,CASSLGTGHNEQFF
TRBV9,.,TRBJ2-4,CASSVGGGGRNIQYF
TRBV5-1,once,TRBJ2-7,CASSKPGTSGKLNHEQYF
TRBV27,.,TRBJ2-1,CASSFGTRVGEQFF
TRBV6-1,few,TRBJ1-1,CASSEALYTEAFF
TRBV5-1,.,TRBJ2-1,CASRTSGSDEQFF
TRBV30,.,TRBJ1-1,CAWSTGMNTEAFF
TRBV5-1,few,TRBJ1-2,CAQAKGQNYGYTF
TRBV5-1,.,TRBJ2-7,CASSEYSGRDEQYF
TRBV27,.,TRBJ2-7,CASSLMTSGYEQYF
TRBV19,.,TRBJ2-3,CASSMKRLYDDTQYF
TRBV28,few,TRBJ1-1,CASIRNEAFF
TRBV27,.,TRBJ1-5,CASSLFGQGDQPQHF
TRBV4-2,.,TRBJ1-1,CASSSRELNTEAFF
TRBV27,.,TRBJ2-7,CASSRILAGGPVHEQYF
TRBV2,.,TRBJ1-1,CASIRWTEAFF
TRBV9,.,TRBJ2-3,CASSGAADTQYF
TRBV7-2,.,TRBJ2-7,CASATPKASVETYEQYF
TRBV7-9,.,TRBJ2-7,CASSTRQGGYEQYF
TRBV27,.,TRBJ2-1,CASSPGQGNNEQFF
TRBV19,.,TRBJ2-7,CASSIGGYEQYF
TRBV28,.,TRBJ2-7,CASSFPTGSSYEQYF
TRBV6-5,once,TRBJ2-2,CASNLAGTTGELFF
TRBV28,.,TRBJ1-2,CASSLVPVIEINYGYTF
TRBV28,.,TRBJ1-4,CASALGFGGANEKLFF
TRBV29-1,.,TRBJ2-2,CSATQGSVSNTGELFF
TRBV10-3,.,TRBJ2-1,CAISERGEIEQFF
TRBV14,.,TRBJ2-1,CASSLIQGARYNEQFF
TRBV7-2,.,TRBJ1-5,CASSYYLGNQPQHF
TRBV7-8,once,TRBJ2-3,CASSSLAGEGTDTQYF
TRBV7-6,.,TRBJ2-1,CASSAPGNGWDEQFF
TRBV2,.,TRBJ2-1,CASSDNSNEQFF
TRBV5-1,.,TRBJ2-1,CASRLGVAGGPGNEQFF
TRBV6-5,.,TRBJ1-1,CASDHIPRGTEAFF
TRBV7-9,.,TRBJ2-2,CASSSGQGGTGELFF
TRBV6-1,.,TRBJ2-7,CASSEETGLATIISYEQYF
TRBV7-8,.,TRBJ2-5,CASSLVYADRQETQYF
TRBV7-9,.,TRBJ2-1,CASSLLAGVDNEQFF
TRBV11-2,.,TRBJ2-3,CASSTHSSVYSPDTQYF
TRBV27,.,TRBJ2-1,CASSWGTGTHEQFF
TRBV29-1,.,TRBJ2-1,CSVVLAGRYNEQFF
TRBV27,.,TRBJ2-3,CASSFLRGSLADTQYF
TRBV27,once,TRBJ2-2,CASSRGVAGELFF
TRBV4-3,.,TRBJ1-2,CASSQDEGNSNYGYTF
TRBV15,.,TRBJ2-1,CATSRDRLAGGVWEKFF
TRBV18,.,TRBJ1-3,CASSPQGADGNTIYF
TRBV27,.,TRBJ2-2,CASSPQGVAGVTGELFF